The next 4 T cell receptor beta chains were all read from a single sample in a study of regulatory T cells in long-lasting Graves disease. The authors built TCR beta libraries using iRepertoire HTBI primers and Arm-PCR of CDR3 regions. TCRdb processed the multiplex PCR reads anew with MiXCR; each CDR3 protein has one entry. The table lists about 470,000 distinct CDR3 sequences, 15% to 20% of them singletons, with approximately 12% in the top ten. Time point here: newly diagnosed GD, antithyroid drugs for less than 3 months. Generation of the TCR library employed RNA extracted from PBMCs. This sample also appeared in a second study, on T cells in Graves' hyperthyroidism and ophthalmopathy.

Source: peripheral blood mononuclear cells (PBMCs), taken at new diagnosis, from a patient treated with antithyroid drugs. These receptors originate from a man aged 40-55 years with Graves disease.

This clonotype was recorded many times. The CDR3 region has the DNA TGTGCCCGATCGATAGCTAACTATGGCTACACCTTC. This codes for CARSIANYGYTF. This rearrangement joins TRBV30 to TRBJ1-2; D not certain. V lost 8 bases to trimming and J lost 0 bases, with 10 bases between them. Germline V gene data show CDR1 as GTSNPN and CDR2 as SVGIG (reference sequence). CDR3 length: 12 residues.

This clonotype showed up many times. This chain joins TRBV18 and TRBJ2-2; tentative D call: TRBD1 (6 bases). The V gene's germline CDR1 is KGHSH and CDR2 LQKENI. This CDR3 spans 14 amino acids. The germline V and J ends were trimmed by 5 bases and 6 bases, with 13 bases remaining between them. CDR3 bases: TGTGCCAGCTCAGTCAACAGGGCCGCCGGGGAGCTGTTTTTT. Translating it yields CASSVNRAAGELFF.

The J gene is TRBJ2-6, the V gene TRBV5-1; D possibly corresponds to TRBD1 (8 bases). Germline values: CDR1 SGHRS, CDR2 YFSETQ. This CDR3 is 17 amino acids long. Trimming pared 3 bases from V and 2 bases from J, leaving 15 bases between. CDR3 coding DNA: TGCGCCAGCAGCTCGGGGGGACAGGTTACTGGGGCCAACGTCCTGACTTTC. Translating gives CASSSGGQVTGANVLTF.

To note about this clonotype: It differs at one base from a far larger clone, so likely a read error. The genes are TRBV11-2 and TRBJ1-1; D is unresolved. V was cut by 6 bases and J by 7 bases, with 12 bases left in between. The CDR3 spans 12 residues. Germline V gives CDR1 SGHAT, CDR2 FQNNGV. CDR3 sequence (DNA): TGTGCCAGCAGTGAGTTACTGGATGAAGCTTTCTTT. Its translation: CASSELLDEAFF.